The 29 T cell receptor beta chains below were found in one sample sequenced in a study of tissue T cells after allogeneic stem cell transplantation. The method was immunoSEQ multiplex PCR; TCRdb's version includes in-frame clones alone and lacks a portion of them. The top ten hold under 20% of the sample, which has 8,500 to 10,000 clones, around three fifths seen once. Sequenced here: tissue from the jejunum, sampled at autopsy. The receptors were gathered from a female donor at least 60 years old with lung cancer.

The gene calls are TRBV5-1 and TRBJ2-1, with 11 bases identical to TRBD2. The CDR3 runs 15 residues. After removal of 2 bases from V and 9 bases from J, the junction contained 7 bases not matched to a gene. The V gene's germline CDR1 is SGHRS and CDR2 YFSETQ. The CDR3 loop is CASSFIAGGHVEQFF. The CDR3 DNA is TGCGCCAGCAGCTTCATAGCGGGGGGGCATGTTGAGCAGTTCTTC.

CDR3 residues: CASSFLRGTGELFF. CDR3 nucleotide sequence: TGTGCCAGCAGCTTCTTGAGGGGCACCGGGGAGCTGTTTTTT. The chain has TRBV5-8 and TRBJ2-2; tentatively, D is TRBD1 or TRBD2 (5 bases each). The CDR3 length is 14 residues. Between the trimmed V and J ends, which lost 2 bases and 4 bases, there was a span of 9 bases. Germline CDR1 reads SGHTS; CDR2 reads YDEGEE. Variable domain in full (rest from reference TRBV5-8 and TRBJ2-2): EAGVTQSPTHLIKTRGQQATLRCSPISGHTSVYWYQQALGLGLQFLLWYDEGEERNRGNFPPRFSGRQFPNYSSELNVNALELEDSALYLCASSFLRGTGELFFGEGSRLTVL.

This chain connects TRBV27 to TRBJ2-1; D might be TRBD2 (5 bases). The germline V and J ends were trimmed by 1 base and 1 base, with 11 bases remaining between them. This CDR3 spans 16 amino acids. Per germline, CDR1 MNHEY and CDR2 SMNVEV (reference sequence). The CDR3 nucleotides read TGTGCCAGCAGTTTATTAGCCGGGAAGTCCTACAATGAGCAGTTCTTC. The encoded protein is CASSLLAGKSYNEQFF.

This clone has only a few counts. The chain is built from TRBV30 and TRBJ2-7; 9 bases map to TRBD1. J was trimmed by 3 bases and V by 3 bases; bases with no gene match: 6. The CDR3 spans 14 residues. Per germline, CDR1 GTSNPN and CDR2 SVGIG (reference sequence). The CDR3 protein is CAWRDRGKGYEQYF. CDR3 in DNA: TGTGCCTGGAGAGACAGGGGGAAGGGCTACGAGCAGTACTTC.

This clone has a handful of counts. The chain links TRBV19 to TRBJ1-1; D unclear. V was cut by 1 base and J by 4 bases, with 16 bases left in between. CDR1 and CDR2 (germline): LNHDA, SQIVND (reference sequence). This CDR3 is 16 amino acids long. This CDR3 is CASSIAVIPRGTEAFF. In DNA, the CDR3 is TGTGCCAGTAGTATAGCCGTAATCCCACGGGGCACTGAAGCTTTCTTT.

The rearrangement links TRBV5-4 to TRBJ2-3; D may be TRBD1 (5 bases). Trimming cost V 3 bases and J 4 bases, with 12 bases left between them. Germline V gene lookup returns CDR1 SGHNT and CDR2 YYREEE (reference sequence). The CDR3 has 14 residues. The CDR3 reads CASSSGFRADTQYF. The DNA for the CDR3 is TGTGCCAGCAGCTCAGGGTTTCGGGCAGATACGCAGTATTTT.

V usage is TRBV4-1 and J usage is TRBJ1-3, with 7 bases fitting TRBD1. The CDR3 consists of 15 residues. The junction had 2 bases not matched to a gene; V was cut back by 0 bases and J by 3 bases. Germline assignment: CDR1 MGHRA and CDR2 YSYEKL. The CDR3 DNA reads TGCGCCAGCAGCCAAGATGACAGGGATGGAAACACCATATATTTT. It specifies CASSQDDRDGNTIYF.

The gene calls are TRBV4-2 and TRBJ2-7, with D perhaps matching TRBD2 (6 bases). The CDR3 extends over 16 amino acids. Between the trimmed V and J ends, which lost 0 bases and 1 base, there was a span of 13 bases. Germline assignment: CDR1 LGHNA and CDR2 YNFKEQ. The CDR3 nucleotides are TGTGCCAGCAGCCAAGAATTCACTAGCCGGTCCTACGAGCAGTACTTC. This gives the protein CASSQEFTSRSYEQYF.

This clone was detected a few times. The chain couples TRBV7-8 to TRBJ1-4, with TRBD1 identical over 12 bases. CDR3 length: 19 amino acids. Trimming removed 2 bases from V and 1 base from J; junction bases left unmatched: 8. CDR1 and CDR2 (germline): SGHVS, FQNEAQ. This CDR3 is CASSLRGTGGGQTNEKLFF. DNA for the CDR3: TGTGCCAGCAGCTTAAGAGGGACAGGGGGCGGTCAAACTAATGAAAAACTGTTTTTT.

The chain recombines TRBV5-6 with TRBJ2-3; D is perhaps TRBD2 (6 bases). Germline CDR1 is SGHDT and CDR2 is YYEEEE. CDR3 length equals 14 residues. V lost 5 bases, J lost 2 bases, and 12 bases lay in between. In DNA form, the CDR3 reads TGTGCCAGCAGTTGGGACTCCCACACAGATACGCAGTATTTT. Its translation: CASSWDSHTDTQYF.

The chain combines TRBV7-2 with TRBJ1-2, with TRBD1 identical over 7 bases. The CDR3 consists of 14 residues. After removal of 3 bases from V and 7 bases from J, the junction contained 8 bases not matched to a gene. In germline, CDR1 is SGHTA, CDR2 FQGNSA. The CDR3 sequence is CASSFGGGAGGYTF. The CDR3 bases are TGTGCCAGCAGCTTTGGAGGGGGCGCGGGTGGCTACACCTTC.

The rearrangement uses TRBV6-1 and TRBJ1-2; D gene uncertain. Germline V lookup: CDR1 MNHNS, CDR2 SASEGT. Trimming left V 4 bases short and J 6 bases short, with 21 bases between. The CDR3 has 16 residues. In DNA form, the CDR3 reads TGTGCCAGCAGTGTGATTGGTGGCAGTGGGGTGAATGGCTACACCTTC. Protein product: CASSVIGGSGVNGYTF.

This chain's CDR3 is CASSLILGGGEAFF. For the CDR3, the DNA is TGTGCCAGCAGCTTAATACTTGGGGGTGGGGAAGCTTTCTTT. The chain uses TRBV11-2 and TRBJ1-1, with D tentatively TRBD1 (5 bases). The germline V and J ends were trimmed by 2 bases and 8 bases, with 15 bases remaining between them. Germline V gives CDR1 SGHAT, CDR2 FQNNGV. CDR3 length: 14 residues.

This clone was seen more than once but under ten times. V is TRBV5-6 and J is TRBJ1-3, with D perhaps TRBD1 (5 bases). The CDR3 is made up of 16 amino acids. V was cut by 2 bases and J by 5 bases, with 17 bases left in between. The germline V gene has CDR1 SGHDT and CDR2 YYEEEE. CDR3 protein: CASSFLGGTRRNTIYF. Here the CDR3 DNA reads TGTGCCAGCAGCTTCCTGGGGGGAACCCGACGAAACACCATATATTTT.

The chain couples TRBV5-1 to TRBJ2-3, with TRBD2 identical over 8 bases. The CDR3 spans 15 residues. V shed 6 bases, J shed 2 bases, and the junction held 8 bases outside the gene matches. CDR1 is SGHRS and CDR2 is YFSETQ in the germline V gene. CDR3 region: CASTPTSALTDTQYF. CDR3 nucleotide sequence: TGCGCCAGCACACCGACTAGCGCACTCACAGATACGCAGTATTTT.

The genes are TRBV5-4 and TRBJ2-1, with 12 bases that match TRBD2. Trimming cost V 2 bases and J 4 bases; bases outside gene matches: 1. CDR1 SGHNT and CDR2 YYREEE come from the germline V gene (reference sequence). The CDR3 spans 15 residues. The CDR3 nucleotides are TGTGCCAGCAGCTTCGGGACTAGCGGGTACAATGAGCAGTTCTTC. Translation: CASSFGTSGYNEQFF.

In its sample, this clone is medium-sized. V and J are TRBV4-2 and TRBJ2-5; TRBD1 agrees at 7 bases. J was trimmed by 0 bases and V by 3 bases; bases with no gene match: 7. Looked up from germline, CDR1 is LGHNA and CDR2 is YNFKEQ. The CDR3 is 16 amino acids. As DNA, the CDR3 is TGTGCCAGCAGCCAGGTTGGGACAGCGTACCAAGAGACCCAGTACTTC. Amino acid sequence: CASSQVGTAYQETQYF.

The V gene is TRBV5-1, the J gene TRBJ2-2; D is undetermined. Trimming stripped 0 bases from V and 0 bases from J, with 9 bases between. The CDR3 runs 16 residues. The germline gives CDR1 SGHRS, CDR2 YFSETQ. The CDR3 DNA follows: TGCGCCAGCAGCTTGGCCGCATTAGCGAACACCGGGGAGCTGTTTTTT. Translating gives CASSLAALANTGELFF.

The chain has TRBV27 and TRBJ1-2; possible D gene TRBD1, 6 bases. CDR3 length equals 15 residues. Trimming stripped 0 bases from V and 4 bases from J, with 12 bases between. Germline-derived CDR1 and CDR2 are MNHEY and SMNVEV (reference sequence). CDR3 bases: TGTGCCAGCAGTTTATCCCTTACAGGGTCCTATGGCTACACCTTC. It specifies CASSLSLTGSYGYTF.

The chain links TRBV15 to TRBJ2-2; D perhaps matches TRBD2 (6 bases). Per the germline V gene, CDR1 is LNHNV and CDR2 is YYDKDF (reference sequence). V lost 1 base to trimming and J lost 6 bases, with 6 bases between them. This CDR3 region has 13 residues. CDR3 sequence: CATSRVAAGELFF. The CDR3 DNA is TGTGCCACCAGCAGAGTAGCGGCCGGGGAGCTGTTTTTT.

The chain couples TRBV7-9 to TRBJ2-3; 8 bases map to TRBD2. Germline V gene lookup returns CDR1 SEHNR and CDR2 FQNEAQ (reference sequence). The V gene end was trimmed by 0 bases and the J gene end by 1 base; junction bases not matched to a gene: 0. This CDR3 region has 15 residues. The chain's CDR3 is CASSLAAGGTDTQYF. The CDR3 DNA reads as TGTGCCAGCAGCTTAGCAGCGGGAGGCACAGATACGCAGTATTTT.

This clone is medium-sized (0.01 to 0.1%) within its sample. This sequence joins TRBV12-3 or TRBV12-4 and TRBJ1-3, with D possibly being TRBD1 (5 bases). V was shortened by 5 bases and J by 4 bases, with 6 bases between the two germline ends. This CDR3 has 12 residues. CDR3 region: CASSRQGNTIYF. In nucleotides, the CDR3 is TGTGCCAGCAGTCGACAGGGAAACACCATATATTTT.

This clone was seen more than once but under ten times. V is TRBV11-2 and J is TRBJ1-6; maybe TRBD1 (5 bases). V was pared by 5 bases and J by 10 bases, with 15 bases between. Germline V lookup: CDR1 SGHAT, CDR2 FQNNGV. CDR3 length: 14 residues. CDR3 DNA: TGTGCCAGCAGCGCCGACAGTGGGGTCTCACCCCTCCACTTT. Protein: CASSADSGVSPLHF.

V gene TRBV3-1 (or the pseudogene TRBV3-2) combines with J gene TRBJ2-7; a possible D gene is TRBD2 (6 bases). The germline CDR1 and CDR2 sequences are LGHDT and YNNKEL (reference sequence). V was cut by 1 base and J by 7 bases, with 17 bases left in between. This CDR3 spans 15 amino acids. The CDR3 DNA reads as TGTGCCAGCAGCCAAGGAGCTAGCGTCTTGCGTGAGCAGTACTTC. Protein: CASSQGASVLREQYF.

Only a few counts were recorded for this clone. This chain uses TRBV7-3 with TRBJ2-3; 9 nucleotides match TRBD1. The CDR3 is 18 amino acids. CDR1 is SGHTA, CDR2 FQGTGA, per germline. With V trimmed by 2 bases and J by 0 bases, 9 bases remained unmatched. CDR3 in amino acids: CASSLVGIGTGSTDTQYF. CDR3 coding DNA: TGTGCCAGCAGCTTAGTGGGTATCGGGACAGGGAGCACAGATACGCAGTATTTT.

V usage is TRBV4-2 and J usage is TRBJ1-3; a weak D match, TRBD1 (5 bases). The V gene's germline CDR1 is LGHNA and CDR2 YNFKEQ. The V end lost 4 bases, the J end lost 7 bases, and 14 bases lay between the germline ends. This CDR3 is 14 amino acids long. The CDR3 DNA follows: TGTGCCAGCAGCCCCGTCGGGGGTCGGAACACCATATATTTT. It translates to CASSPVGGRNTIYF.

The rearrangement joins TRBV11-2 to TRBJ2-1; D uncertain. Germline V gene sequence: CDR1 SGHAT, CDR2 FQNNGV. This CDR3 has 15 amino acids. V gave up 2 bases and J gave up 7 bases, with 15 bases separating them. The CDR3 spells CASSLPSGSMNEQFF. The CDR3 DNA reads as TGTGCCAGCAGCTTACCTAGTGGGTCTATGAATGAGCAGTTCTTC.

This chain connects TRBV6-5 to TRBJ1-4, with TRBD1 as a possible D gene (6 bases). Germline CDR1 reads MNHEY; CDR2 reads SVGAGI. V gave up 9 bases and J gave up 6 bases, with 20 bases separating them. This CDR3 is built from 15 residues. CDR3 protein: CASGYGGLGDEKLFF. The CDR3 DNA sequence: TGTGCCAGTGGCTACGGGGGGCTGGGGGATGAAAAACTGTTTTTT.

The genes are TRBV7-8 and TRBJ2-1, with 10 bases identical to TRBD2. V dropped 5 bases and J dropped 0; count of bases not matched to a gene: 7. Germline CDR1 SGHVS, CDR2 FQNEAQ. The CDR3 is 17 residues long. The CDR3 DNA follows: TGTGCCAGCAGCCCTGGACTAGCGGTTAGCTCCTACAATGAGCAGTTCTTC. Its translation is CASSPGLAVSSYNEQFF.